Given below is one T cell receptor (beta chain) in context. Its cognate antigen is unknown. Researchers ran the PCR with 60 Vbeta and 13 Jbeta primers. TCRdb keeps only in-frame clones here, not all; method: immunoSEQ multiplex PCR. The sample records roughly 150,000 clones, around 80% being singletons. The data stem from a study of cytomegalovirus exposure and HLA in healthy donors. The CDR3 is made up of 14 amino acids. Germline CDR1 is SGHAT and CDR2 is FQNNGV. The V end was cut by 5 bases, the J end by 1 base, with 12 bases between. Study findings and constraints: After further analysis at a later stage, 17,000 or so TCR beta sequences were associated with HLA alleles at 0.05 false discovery rate. In most subjects, TCR beta sequences reportedly gave accurate predictions of HLA-A and HLA-B alleles. Usually a TCR sequence was rare, but some public TCRs were found in many donors. Further analysis was carried out later, and it showed several of the most significant clusters appearing linked to common viral pathogens.

The gene calls are TRBV11-2 and TRBJ2-7, with a weak D call TRBD1 (5 bases). The sequenced sample consisted of PBMCs. The sequence was collected from a boy younger than 10 in good health and CMV-seronegative. The DNA of the CDR3 is TGTGCCAGCAGCCCAGACAGATCATCCTACGAGCAGTACTTC. It is translated as CASSPDRSSYEQYF.